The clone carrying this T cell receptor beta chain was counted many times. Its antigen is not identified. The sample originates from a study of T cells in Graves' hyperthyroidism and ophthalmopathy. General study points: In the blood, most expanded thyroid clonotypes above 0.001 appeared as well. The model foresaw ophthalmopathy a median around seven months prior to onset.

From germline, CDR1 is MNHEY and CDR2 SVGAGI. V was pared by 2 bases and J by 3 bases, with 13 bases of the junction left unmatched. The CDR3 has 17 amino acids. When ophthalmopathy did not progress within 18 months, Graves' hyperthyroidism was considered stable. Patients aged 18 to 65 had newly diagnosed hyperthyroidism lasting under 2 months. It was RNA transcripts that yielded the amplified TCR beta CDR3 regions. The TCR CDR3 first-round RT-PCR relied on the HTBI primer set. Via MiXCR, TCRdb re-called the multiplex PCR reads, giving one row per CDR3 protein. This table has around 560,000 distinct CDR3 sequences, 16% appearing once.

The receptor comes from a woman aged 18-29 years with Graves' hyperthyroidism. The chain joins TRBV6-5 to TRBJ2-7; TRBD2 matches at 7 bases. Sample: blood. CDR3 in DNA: TGTGCCAGCAGTTACCGACGGGGAGGGATCCGCATCTACGAGCAGTACTTC. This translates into CASSYRRGGIRIYEQYF.